Listed here are 18 T cell receptor beta chains from one sample, sequenced in a study of early T cells in non-severe SARS-CoV-2 infection. MiXCR, applied by TCRdb to the 5' RACE reads, yields one record per CDR3 protein. The sample carries around 100,000 distinct CDR3 sequences, over 10% recorded once. Sequenced material: whole blood. All receptors derive from an adult who was a healthcare worker with PCR-confirmed SARS-CoV-2 infection or an uninfected control (not recorded which).

About this clonotype: One end of the junction varies from germline; a read error may be responsible. Here the CDR3 reads CASSPATAPENAIYF. CDR3 in DNA: TGTGCCAGCTCACCTGCGACTGCACCAGAAAACGCCATATATTTT. The gene calls are TRBV18 and TRBJ1-3; D remains unclear. CDR3 length equals 15 residues. CDR1 and CDR2 from the germline V gene are KGHSH and LQKENI.

This clonotype came up many times. The chain employs TRBV3-1 and TRBJ2-3, with D maybe TRBD2 (5 bases). This CDR3 spans 14 amino acids. V was shortened by 4 bases and J by 8 bases, with 16 bases between the two germline ends. Germline V gene data show CDR1 as LGHDT and CDR2 as YNNKEL (reference sequence). The CDR3, as DNA: TGTGCCAGCAGCCCTGTGAGGGCACCTACTACGCAGTATTTT. This encodes CASSPVRAPTTQYF.

This clonotype was seen only a few times. The chain combines TRBV20-1 with TRBJ2-2; 8 nucleotides match TRBD2. This CDR3 has 13 residues. Germline CDR1 DFQATT, CDR2 SNEGSKA (reference sequence). The CDR3 nucleotides read TGCAGGACTAGCGCCCCGAACACCGGGGAGCTGTTTTTT. Its translation is CRTSAPNTGELFF.

Ten or more counts support this clonotype. V and J are TRBV3-1 and TRBJ2-1, with TRBD2 identical over 10 bases. The CDR3 extends over 14 amino acids. Germline V gene sequence: CDR1 LGHDT, CDR2 YNNKEL (reference sequence). J was trimmed by 6 bases and V by 4 bases; bases with no gene match: 3. The CDR3 loop reads CASSPAGGSNEQFF. Written as DNA, the CDR3 is TGTGCCAGCAGCCCAGCGGGAGGGAGCAATGAGCAGTTCTTC.

In this sample, this clonotype turned up a few times. The chain joins TRBV5-1 to TRBJ1-1; D might be TRBD1 (5 bases). Trimming removed 4 bases from V and 1 base from J, with 8 bases in between. The germline V gene has CDR1 SGHRS and CDR2 YFSETQ. The CDR3 has 13 residues. CDR3 in DNA: TGCGCCAGCAGCATAGACAGGAACACTGAAGCTTTCTTT. As protein: CASSIDRNTEAFF.

This clonotype appeared a few times. This chain connects TRBV7-2 to TRBJ2-7; perhaps TRBD2 as D (6 bases). Trimming took off 7 bases at V and 4 bases at J, with 17 bases between the two ends. CDR1 is SGHTA, CDR2 FQGNSA, per germline. CDR3 length: 14 amino acids. CDR3 sequence reads: CASNVGGSEYEQYF. The DNA for the CDR3 is TGTGCCAGCAACGTCGGGGGTTCCGAGTACGAGCAGTACTTC.

V and J are TRBV7-2 and TRBJ2-1, with D possibly matching TRBD2 (5 bases). V gave up 7 bases and J gave up 3 bases, with 13 bases separating them. Per germline, CDR1 SGHTA and CDR2 FQGNSA. The CDR3 totals 14 residues. The CDR3 loop is CASTWESSYNEQFF. The CDR3, as DNA: TGTGCCAGCACATGGGAGTCTAGCTACAATGAGCAGTTCTTC.

This clonotype was seen a handful of times. The chain carries TRBV7-9 and TRBJ2-1; D remains unclear. In germline, CDR1 is SEHNR, CDR2 FQNEAQ (reference sequence). The CDR3 contains 12 residues. Trimming left V 5 bases short and J 6 bases short, with 8 bases between. The CDR3 region is CASSPPANEQFF. In DNA, the CDR3 is TGTGCCAGCAGCCCCCCTGCCAATGAGCAGTTCTTC.

V is TRBV2 and J is TRBJ2-1, with 8 bases fitting TRBD2. Germline loops: CDR1 SNHLY, CDR2 FYNNEI. Trimming cost V 5 bases and J 1 base; bases outside gene matches: 4. The CDR3 runs to 15 residues. The CDR3 DNA is TGTGCCAGCAGTTTCGGACTAGCTTCCTACAATGAGCAGTTCTTC. It is translated as CASSFGLASYNEQFF.

The V and J genes are TRBV13 and TRBJ2-5; 9 bases are a match to TRBD2. With V trimmed by 2 bases and J by 7 bases, 5 bases remained unmatched. The CDR3 runs to 14 residues. The germline CDR1 and CDR2 sequences are PRHDT and FYEKMQ (reference sequence). The CDR3 DNA reads TGTGCCAGCAGCTTAAGTCGCGGGGGGGTGACCCAGTACTTC. Its translation: CASSLSRGGVTQYF.

This clonotype came up a few times. V is TRBV28 and J is TRBJ2-2; unclear D gene. The CDR3 runs to 11 residues. Trimming shortened V by 5 bases and J by 9 bases, and 7 bases separated the two germline ends. From germline, CDR1 is MDHEN and CDR2 SYDVKM. CDR3: CASSLRRELFF. Written as DNA, the CDR3 is TGTGCCAGCAGTCTACGACGGGAGCTGTTTTTT.

The CDR3 spells CASSLRNTQYF. CDR3 in DNA: TGTGCCAGCAGCTTACGAAATACGCAGTATTTT. The chain combines TRBV7-9 with TRBJ2-3; D remains ambiguous. Trimming removed 2 bases at V and 7 bases at J, with 4 bases between. CDR1 and CDR2 (germline): SEHNR, FQNEAQ (reference sequence). The CDR3 spans 11 residues.

This clonotype was detected ten times or more. The chain employs TRBV10-2 and TRBJ2-1, with D maybe TRBD2 (6 bases). The germline gives CDR1 WSHSY, CDR2 SAAADI. CDR3 size: 12 residues. Trimming pared 3 bases from V and 7 bases from J, leaving 7 bases between. CDR3 amino acids: CASSDGGNEQFF. CDR3 DNA: TGCGCCAGCAGTGACGGGGGAAATGAGCAGTTCTTC.

This clonotype turned up a few times. The V and J genes are TRBV28 and TRBJ2-7; D ambiguous. The length of the CDR3 is 13 residues. V lost 6 bases, J lost 3 bases, and 12 bases lay in between. CDR1 MDHEN and CDR2 SYDVKM come from the germline V gene. The DNA of the CDR3 is TGTGCCAGCAGCTCCGGAGACGGCTACGAGCAGTACTTC. It codes for CASSSGDGYEQYF.

This clonotype was recorded many times. This chain links TRBV2 with TRBJ1-5; D not certain. The CDR3 sequence is 13 residues long. Trimming took off 3 bases at V and 6 bases at J, with 9 bases between the two ends. CDR1 is SNHLY and CDR2 is FYNNEI in the germline V gene. In DNA form, the CDR3 reads TGTGCCAGCAGTGATGACGAAGCTCAGCCCCAGCATTTT. This codes for CASSDDEAQPQHF.

This clonotype was counted between two and nine times. The rearrangement uses TRBV7-9 and TRBJ1-2; 7 nucleotides align to TRBD1. CDR3 length: 15 amino acids. The V and J ends lost 2 bases and 3 bases, in that order; junction bases with no gene match: 6. CDR1 SEHNR and CDR2 FQNEAQ come from the germline V gene (reference sequence). The DNA for the CDR3 is TGTGCCAGCAGCTTACTTGAGGGGGCCGACTATGGCTACACCTTC. As protein: CASSLLEGADYGYTF.

This clonotype occurred many times. The chain employs TRBV29-1 and TRBJ2-7; D possibly matches TRBD1 or TRBD2 (5 bases each). The CDR3 runs 13 residues. CDR1 SQVTM and CDR2 ANQGSEA come from the germline V gene. Trimming pared 4 bases from V and 3 bases from J, leaving 13 bases between. CDR3 region: CSVGGRLIYEQYF. In nucleotides, the CDR3 is TGCAGCGTTGGGGGACGGTTGATCTACGAGCAGTACTTC.

The chain joins TRBV7-8 to TRBJ1-1; TRBD1 is a possible D gene (6 bases). Germline V gene lookup returns CDR1 SGHVS and CDR2 FQNEAQ. The length of the CDR3 is 14 residues. V was trimmed by 6 bases and J by 8 bases, leaving 19 bases between them. Written as DNA, the CDR3 is TGTGCCAGCAGAAACAGGGACTTCACTACCGAAGCTTTCTTT. Its protein product is CASRNRDFTTEAFF.